Listed below are T cell receptor beta chains from one sample, sequenced in a study of T-cell reconstitution after alpha-beta-depleted transplantation in children. TCRdb re-called the PCR reads through MiXCR, storing one row per CDR3 protein. The profile shows about 830,000 distinct CDR3 sequences, approximately 15% of them singletons. The sample was PBMCs, mostly from graft donor cells, taken 360 days after TCRalphabeta/CD19-depleted stem cell transplant. These receptors all come from a male patient younger than 18 who had a stem cell transplant for acute lymphoblastic leukemia, so the T cells may come from the graft donor. Both conserved end residues are part of each CDR3. Fields, in order: V gene, D gene, CDR3 length, J gene, clone size, CDR3 protein, CDR3 DNA. D genes are given only for firm matches. Expanded clones are given a class, and other clones once, few, many or no size at all.

v_call: TRBV20-1
d_call: NA
cdr3_length: 16
j_call: TRBJ2-1
clone_size: few
cdr3_aa: CSARDPASSLYNEQFF
cdr3_nt: TGCAGTGCTAGAGATCCTGCTAGCTCACTTTACAATGAGCAGTTCTTC

v_call: TRBV20-1
d_call: NA
cdr3_length: 12
j_call: TRBJ2-7
clone_size: many
cdr3_aa: CSPRGYVYEQYF
cdr3_nt: TGCAGCCCTCGGGGGTATGTCTACGAGCAGTACTTC

v_call: TRBV5-1
d_call: TRBD1
cdr3_length: 15
j_call: TRBJ2-5
clone_size: few
cdr3_aa: CASSFVGQYQETQYF
cdr3_nt: TGCGCCAGCAGCTTTGTGGGACAGTACCAAGAGACCCAGTACTTC

v_call: TRBV3-1
d_call: TRBD2
cdr3_length: 17
j_call: TRBJ2-7
clone_size: NA
cdr3_aa: CASSQRGTSGPSYEQYF
cdr3_nt: TGTGCCAGCAGCCAACGAGGGACTAGCGGGCCTTCCTACGAGCAGTACTTC

v_call: TRBV19
d_call: TRBD2
cdr3_length: 14
j_call: TRBJ2-1
clone_size: few
cdr3_aa: CASRGLAEPNEQFF
cdr3_nt: TGTGCCAGTAGGGGACTAGCGGAGCCCAATGAGCAGTTCTTC

v_call: TRBV11-2
d_call: TRBD2
cdr3_length: 15
j_call: TRBJ2-1
clone_size: few
cdr3_aa: CASSLARTGGNEQFF
cdr3_nt: TGTGCCAGCAGCTTGGCGCGGACGGGAGGGAATGAGCAGTTCTTC

v_call: TRBV29-1
d_call: NA
cdr3_length: 11
j_call: TRBJ2-2
clone_size: many
cdr3_aa: CSVGGSGELFF
cdr3_nt: TGCAGCGTTGGAGGGAGCGGGGAGCTGTTTTTT

v_call: TRBV7-3
d_call: NA
cdr3_length: 13
j_call: TRBJ1-1
clone_size: NA
cdr3_aa: CASSLTRRSEAFF
cdr3_nt: TGTGCCAGCAGCTTAACTCGGAGAAGTGAAGCTTTCTTT

v_call: TRBV5-1
d_call: NA
cdr3_length: 16
j_call: TRBJ1-1
clone_size: NA
cdr3_aa: CASSLESAVMNTEAFF
cdr3_nt: TGCGCCAGCAGCTTGGAGAGCGCGGTAATGAACACTGAAGCTTTCTTT

v_call: TRBV7-2
d_call: NA
cdr3_length: 15
j_call: TRBJ1-1
clone_size: few
cdr3_aa: CASSLGVTAPSEAFF
cdr3_nt: TGTGCCAGCAGCTTAGGGGTTACAGCGCCCTCTGAAGCTTTCTTT

v_call: TRBV5-1
d_call: TRBD1
cdr3_length: 15
j_call: TRBJ2-7
clone_size: many
cdr3_aa: CASSLRDRGPYEQYF
cdr3_nt: TGCGCCAGCAGCCTCCGGGACAGGGGGCCCTACGAGCAGTACTTC

v_call: TRBV5-1
d_call: TRBD2
cdr3_length: 15
j_call: TRBJ2-1
clone_size: many
cdr3_aa: CASSFGPSRGNEQFF
cdr3_nt: TGCGCCAGCAGCTTCGGACCATCGCGGGGGAATGAGCAGTTCTTC

v_call: TRBV12-3/TRBV12-4
d_call: NA
cdr3_length: 13
j_call: TRBJ1-1
clone_size: NA
cdr3_aa: CATRGARNTEAFF
cdr3_nt: TGTGCCACAAGGGGTGCCAGAAACACTGAAGCTTTCTTT

v_call: TRBV12-3/TRBV12-4
d_call: NA
cdr3_length: 10
j_call: TRBJ1-1
clone_size: few
cdr3_aa: CASSIGWAFF
cdr3_nt: TGTGCCAGCAGTATAGGGTGGGCTTTCTTT